This T cell receptor (beta chain) was documented in a study of CD8 T cells in Susac syndrome. The multiple sclerosis controls were treatment-naive patients affected by stable or active relapsing-remitting disease. The CDR3 runs to 14 residues. Germline trimming cut 3 bases from V and 3 bases from J; bases unmatched to any gene: 2. Germline CDR1 SGDLS, CDR2 YYNGEE. Random hexamers were used to reverse transcribe an amount of roughly 0.45 to 1 ug RNA. TCRdb analysed the immunoSEQ multiplex PCR reads with MiXCR anew, one entry per CDR3 protein. Of around 200,000 distinct CDR3 sequences listed, 85% to 95% were seen once; the top ten hold 0.082%.

The origin of this receptor is a human donor with multiple sclerosis. What was sequenced was CD4+ T cells from PBMCs. The gene calls are TRBV9 and TRBJ2-3; 9 positions agree with TRBD2. The CDR3 region is CASSAGLATDTQYF. The CDR3 DNA is TGTGCCAGCAGCGCGGGACTAGCAACAGATACGCAGTATTTT.